This TCR beta chain appears in the sequencing data of a study of shared clonotypes between healthy human individuals. Concerning this clone itself: The same CDR3 also results from other DNA sequences found in this sample.

Terminally differentiated effector memory CD45RA+ cells were excluded from the naive CD8 cells, which were CD45RO-negative and positively selected for CCR7. Sequencing was performed with immunoSEQ multiplex PCR; in TCRdb, only in-frame clones are kept and a portion is missing. The sample holds about 1,800,000 clones, 85% to 95% seen once. The origin of this receptor is a man aged 18 to 35 in good health. Sequences were obtained from naive CD8+ T cells sorted from blood.

CDR3 region: CASSEGTGGYEQYF. The CDR3 nucleotides read TGTGCCAGCAGTGAGGGGACAGGGGGGTACGAGCAGTACTTC. The V and J genes are TRBV6-1 and TRBJ2-7; 11 bases map to TRBD1. The CDR3 covers 14 residues. V lost 3 bases and J lost 4; bases outside the gene matches: 2. CDR1 MNHNS and CDR2 SASEGT come from the germline V gene.